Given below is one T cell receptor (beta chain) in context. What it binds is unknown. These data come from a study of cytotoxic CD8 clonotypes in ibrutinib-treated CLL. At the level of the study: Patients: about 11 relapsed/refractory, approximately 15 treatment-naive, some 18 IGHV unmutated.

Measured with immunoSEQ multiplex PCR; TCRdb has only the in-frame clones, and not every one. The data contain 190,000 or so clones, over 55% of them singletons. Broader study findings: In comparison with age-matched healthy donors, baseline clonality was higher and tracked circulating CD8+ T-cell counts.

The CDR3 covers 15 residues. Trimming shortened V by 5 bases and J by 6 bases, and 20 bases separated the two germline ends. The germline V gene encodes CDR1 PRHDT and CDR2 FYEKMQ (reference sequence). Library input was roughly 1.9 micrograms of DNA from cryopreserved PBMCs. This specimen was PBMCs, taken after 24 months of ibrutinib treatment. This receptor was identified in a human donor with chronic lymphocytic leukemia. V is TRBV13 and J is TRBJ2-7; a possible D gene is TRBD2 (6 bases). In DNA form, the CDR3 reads TGTGCCAGCAGCCAACCGGGAGTGGTTGTTCGCGAGCAGTACTTC. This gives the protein CASSQPGVVVREQYF. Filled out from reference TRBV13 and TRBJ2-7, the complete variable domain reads AAGVIQSPRHLIKEKRETATLKCYPIPRHDTVYWYQQGPGQDPQFLISFYEKMQSDKGSIPDRFSAQQFSDYHSELNMSSLELGDSALYFCASSQPGVVVREQYFGPGTRLTVT.